Each of the 8 T cell receptor beta chains below was sequenced from the same sample in a study of tumor and adjacent non-tumor tissue in lung cancer. This sample's RNA came from whole unsorted tissue. This non-tumor lung sample came from over 3 cm beyond the tumor edge. The library came from three nested PCR rounds adapted from ARM-PCR protocols. TCRdb passed the multiplex PCR reads through MiXCR, listing each CDR3 protein once. The data hold about 43,000 distinct CDR3 sequences, with about three fifths observed a single time. The specimen was distant non-tumor lung tissue. The receptors derive from a middle-aged man with non-small cell lung cancer.

As to this clonotype: A read error may account for a junction end that differs from germline. The V and J genes are TRBV11-1 and TRBJ2-5; D remains unclear. CDR1 is SGHAT, CDR2 FQDESV, per germline (reference sequence). The length of the CDR3 is 12 residues. CDR3 loop: CASSPTKETRYF. The CDR3, as DNA: TGTGCCAGCAGCCCAACAAAAGAGACCCGGTACTTC.

As to this clonotype: Since a much larger clone is just one base distant, this may be a read error. The chain recombines TRBV12-3 or TRBV12-4 with TRBJ2-7; no reliable D call. The length of the CDR3 is 11 residues. The CDR3 here is CVSSLRDEQYF. The CDR3 DNA reads TGTGTCAGCAGTTTACGAGACGAGCAGTACTTC.

Notes on this clonotype: A much larger clone differs by one base, so this may be a read error. The chain recombines TRBV24-1 with TRBJ2-3; D is uncertain. This CDR3 spans 16 amino acids. V was shortened by 0 bases and J by 3 bases, with 12 bases between the two germline ends. The germline V gene encodes CDR1 KGHDR and CDR2 SFDVKD. CDR3 residues: CATSDLRIEETDTQYF. The CDR3 coding sequence is TGTGCCACCAGTGATTTGCGGATCGAGGAGACAGATACGCAGTATTTT.

This clonotype was detected a few times. The junction differs from germline at one of its ends, possibly a read error. V and J are TRBV5-4 and TRBJ2-7; the D gene is possibly TRBD1 (6 bases). The CDR3 covers 15 residues. Germline CDR1 is SGHNT and CDR2 is YYREEE (reference sequence). CDR3 sequence reads: CTSSLAGVPSYEQYF. The DNA of the CDR3 is TGTACCAGCAGCTTGGCAGGGGTCCCCTCCTACGAGCAGTACTTC. Variable domain in full (rest from reference TRBV5-4 and TRBJ2-7): ETGVTQSPTHLIKTRGQQVTLRCSSQSGHNTVSWYQQALGQGPQFIFQYYREEENGRGNFPPRFSGLQFPNYSSELNVNALELDDSALYLCTSSLAGVPSYEQYFGPGTRLTVT.

On this clonotype itself: The junction departs from germline at one end; a sequencing error may be responsible. The chain joins TRBV20-1 to TRBJ2-3; D is unresolved. The CDR3 is 14 residues long. The germline CDR1 and CDR2 sequences are DFQATT and SNEGSKA (reference sequence). The CDR3 is CSAREGFSIDRQYF. DNA of the CDR3: TGCAGTGCTAGAGAGGGTTTCAGCATAGATAGGCAGTATTTT.

The V gene is TRBV30, the J gene TRBJ2-1; 12 bases agree with TRBD2. The CDR3 extends over 15 amino acids. Per the germline V gene, CDR1 is GTSNPN and CDR2 is SVGIG (reference sequence). J gave up 4 bases and V 8 bases, and 9 bases lay outside the gene matches. DNA for the CDR3: TGTGCCGGACATCTAGCGGGAGGGTGGTACAATGAGCAGTTCTTC. It translates to CAGHLAGGWYNEQFF. Looking up the rest from reference TRBV30 and TRBJ2-1 gives the full variable domain: SQTIHQWPATLVQPVGSPLSLECTVEGTSNPNLYWYRQAAGRGLQLLFYSVGIGQISSEVPQNLSASRPQDRQFILSSKKLLLSDSGFYLCAGHLAGGWYNEQFFGPGTRLTVL.

Worth noting for this clonotype: A much larger clone is a single base away; this may be a read error. The chain employs TRBV5-4 and TRBJ1-2; 10 bases are a match to TRBD1. The CDR3 sequence is 13 residues long. The germline V gene encodes CDR1 SGHNT and CDR2 YYREEE (reference sequence). CDR3 coding DNA: TGTGCCAGCAACTTGGGACAGGGGTATGGCTACACCTTC. The encoded protein is CASNLGQGYGYTF.

In the case of this clonotype: This clone may be a read error of a much larger clone one base away. V usage is TRBV5-4 and J usage is TRBJ2-3; possibly TRBD1 for D (5 bases). Per germline, CDR1 SGHNT and CDR2 YYREEE (reference sequence). The V end lost 4 bases, the J end lost 4 bases, and 10 bases lay between the germline ends. The CDR3 has 13 amino acids. The CDR3 reads CASSLQGSDTQYF. As DNA, the CDR3 is TGTGCCAGCAGCCTGCAGGGATCAGATACGCAGTATTTT.